A selection of T cell receptor beta chains follows, all from one sample in a study of blood T cell repertoires in COVID-19. Some clones are missing from TCRdb's copy, which holds only in-frame ones; the method was immunoSEQ multiplex PCR. The sample includes approximately 270,000 clones, roughly 91% of them seen just once. Sequencing was performed on peripheral blood. The origin of the receptors is a man aged 25 to 40 with acute or convalescent COVID-19. Each CDR3 is given without its conserved first and last residue. A D gene is named only where the DNA matches it firmly.

v_call	j_call	d_call	cdr3_aa
TRBV7-3	TRBJ2-1	TRBD2	ASSSTPSAGVGNEQF
TRBV27	TRBJ2-3	TRBD2	ASSLRAGGPDTQY
TRBV7-9	TRBJ1-2	TRBD1	ASSLMETGGYGYT
TRBV7-7	TRBJ2-2	TRBD2	ASSAGTSGRDGELF
TRBV28	TRBJ2-2	TRBD1	ASSFRTGGLRELF
TRBV27	TRBJ1-2	TRBD1	ASSLQGAFGYT
TRBV4-2	TRBJ2-1	TRBD2	ASSQDFGTSLYNEQF
TRBV30	TRBJ2-5	-	AWSSSLARGETQY
TRBV28	TRBJ1-4	TRBD1	ASSGRGQGFEKLF
TRBV28	TRBJ1-1	TRBD1	ASSTGQRNTEAF
TRBV5-6	TRBJ2-3	TRBD2	ASSWTLAGGTDTQY
TRBV6-4	TRBJ1-5	-	ASSADINQPQH
TRBV19	TRBJ1-1	TRBD1	ASSSGQGADTEAF
TRBV27	TRBJ2-7	-	ASSSPGRSSYEQY
TRBV28	TRBJ1-5	-	ASTTGLNQPQH
TRBV5-1	TRBJ2-7	-	ASSLSIRVGGYEQY
TRBV18	TRBJ2-2	-	ASTNYLSTGELF
TRBV27	TRBJ1-5	TRBD1	ASSSRTGHSNQPQH
TRBV3-1/TRBV3-2	TRBJ1-5	-	ASSQDREQPQH
TRBV28	TRBJ1-1	-	ASRTPGGFANTEAF
TRBV21-1	TRBJ1-5	-	ASSLGTGSNQPQH
TRBV24-1	TRBJ2-3	-	ATRPTGSTDTQY
TRBV14	TRBJ2-2	TRBD1	ASTYRGTGELF
TRBV27	TRBJ1-6	TRBD1	ASSRTGANSPLH
TRBV5-5	TRBJ2-1	TRBD2	ASSLRSGLAGVYNEQF
TRBV19	TRBJ1-2	-	ASSIDRFYGYT
TRBV5-1	TRBJ1-1	-	ASRPGGADNTEAF
TRBV7-2	TRBJ1-5	-	ASRHQATGNQPQH
TRBV19	TRBJ1-1	-	ASSIDLAVTEAF
TRBV7-8	TRBJ1-1	-	ASSLMGGVNTEAF
TRBV4-2	TRBJ2-7	-	ASSQWDTSYEQY
TRBV29-1	TRBJ2-7	TRBD1	SVRDRVSWEQY
TRBV10-2	TRBJ2-7	-	ASGRQADYEQY
TRBV7-8	TRBJ2-2	TRBD1	ASRDRINTGELF
TRBV9	TRBJ1-6	-	ASSVQGGEGSPLH
TRBV7-2	TRBJ1-5	-	ASSSGVRGQPQH
TRBV6-5	TRBJ2-7	TRBD1	ASSFGQGVGEQY
TRBV14	TRBJ2-7	TRBD2	ASSQGWGGYEQY
TRBV21-1	TRBJ2-1	-	ASSTPGLASYNEQF
TRBV7-3	TRBJ2-3	-	ASSLQGSDTQY
TRBV28	TRBJ1-2	-	ASSPINRANYGYT
TRBV5-1	TRBJ2-2	-	ASSTSYSAGELF
TRBV5-1	TRBJ1-5	-	ASSLEGFHQPQH